The clone carrying this T cell receptor beta chain showed up just a few times. This specimen belongs to a study of regulatory T cells in long-lasting Graves disease. Building of the TCR beta libraries involved iRepertoire HTBI primers and Arm-PCR of CDR3 regions. MiXCR was run by TCRdb on the multiplex PCR reads, yielding one entry per CDR3 protein. The repertoire holds 580,000 or so distinct CDR3 sequences, about 16% seen once, with 9.5% to 15% in the top ten. The CDR3 contains 14 residues. Germline V gives CDR1 SNHLY, CDR2 FYNNEI. With 6 bases clipped from V and 1 base from J, the junction kept 4 bases outside the gene matches. Time point of the sample: newly diagnosed GD, antithyroid drugs for less than 3 months. Following extraction of RNA from PBMCs, that RNA was used to make the TCR library. The same data also went into a second study, on T cells in Graves' hyperthyroidism and ophthalmopathy.

This chain links TRBV2 with TRBJ1-1, with TRBD1 matching 8 bases. This specimen was peripheral blood mononuclear cells (PBMCs), taken at new diagnosis, from a patient treated with antithyroid drugs. This receptor was obtained from a young man with Graves disease. CDR3 coding DNA: TGTGCCAGCAGAGGACAGGGACCGAACACTGAAGCTTTCTTT. Translated: CASRGQGPNTEAFF.